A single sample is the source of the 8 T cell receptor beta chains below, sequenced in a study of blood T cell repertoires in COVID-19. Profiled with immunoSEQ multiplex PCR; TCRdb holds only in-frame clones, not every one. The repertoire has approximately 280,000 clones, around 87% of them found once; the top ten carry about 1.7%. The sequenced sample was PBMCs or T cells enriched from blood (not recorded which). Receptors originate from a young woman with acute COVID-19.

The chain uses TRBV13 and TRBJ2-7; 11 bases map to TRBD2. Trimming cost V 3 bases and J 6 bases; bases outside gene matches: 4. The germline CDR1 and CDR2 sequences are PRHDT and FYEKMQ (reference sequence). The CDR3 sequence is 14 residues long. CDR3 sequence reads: CASSFRLAGTEQYF. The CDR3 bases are TGTGCCAGCAGCTTCAGACTAGCGGGAACCGAGCAGTACTTC.

The CDR3 protein is CASSSRTGGAREKLFF. The DNA of the CDR3 is TGTGCCAGCAGCTCCAGGACAGGGGGAGCACGTGAAAAACTGTTTTTT. V usage is TRBV7-2 and J usage is TRBJ1-4; 10 nucleotides agree with TRBD1. The CDR3 runs 16 residues. The V and J ends lost 4 bases and 7 bases, in that order; junction bases with no gene match: 9. The V gene's germline CDR1 is SGHTA and CDR2 FQGNSA.

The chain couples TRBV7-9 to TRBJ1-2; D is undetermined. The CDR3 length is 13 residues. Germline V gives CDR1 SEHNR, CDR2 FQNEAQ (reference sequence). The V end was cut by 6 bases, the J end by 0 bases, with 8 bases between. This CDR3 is CASSSGANYGYTF. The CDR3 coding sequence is TGTGCCAGCAGTTCCGGAGCTAACTATGGCTACACCTTC.

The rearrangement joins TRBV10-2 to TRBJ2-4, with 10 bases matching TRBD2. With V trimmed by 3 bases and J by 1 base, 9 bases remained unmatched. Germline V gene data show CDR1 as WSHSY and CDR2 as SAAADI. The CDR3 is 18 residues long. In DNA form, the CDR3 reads TGCGCCAGCAGTGAAGGGCTAGCGGGAGTAGTGGCCAAAAACATTCAGTACTTC. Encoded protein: CASSEGLAGVVAKNIQYF.

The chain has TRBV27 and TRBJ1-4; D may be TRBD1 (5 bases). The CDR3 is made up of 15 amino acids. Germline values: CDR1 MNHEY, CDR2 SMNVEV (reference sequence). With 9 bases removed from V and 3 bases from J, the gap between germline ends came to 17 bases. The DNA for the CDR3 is TGTGCCAGGGAAAATCTTCGGGGGGCTAATGAAAAACTGTTTTTT. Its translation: CARENLRGANEKLFF.

In DNA form, the CDR3 reads TGTGCCAGCAGCTTAGCGTACGAACTAGCGGGTCGGGGCGAGCAGTACTTC. Translated, it gives CASSLAYELAGRGEQYF. The chain combines TRBV7-8 with TRBJ2-7, with 9 positions matching TRBD2. CDR1 and CDR2 (germline): SGHVS, FQNEAQ. The V gene end was trimmed by 0 bases and the J gene end by 6 bases; junction bases not matched to a gene: 12. The CDR3 loop spans 17 amino acids.

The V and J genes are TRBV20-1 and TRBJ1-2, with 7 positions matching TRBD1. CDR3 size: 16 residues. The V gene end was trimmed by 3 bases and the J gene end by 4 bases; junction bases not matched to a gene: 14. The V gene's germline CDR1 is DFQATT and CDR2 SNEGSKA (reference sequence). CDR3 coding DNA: TGCAGTGCTAGTCCTGCGGGGACAGCTGGGGGCTATGGCTACACCTTC. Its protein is CSASPAGTAGGYGYTF.

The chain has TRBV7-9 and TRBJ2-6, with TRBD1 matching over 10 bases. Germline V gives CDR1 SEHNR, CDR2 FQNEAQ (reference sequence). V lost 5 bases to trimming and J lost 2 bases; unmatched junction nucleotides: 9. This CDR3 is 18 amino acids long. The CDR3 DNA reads TGTGCCAGCAGCGGGGACAGGGGAAACACACCTGGGGCCAACGTCCTGACTTTC. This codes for CASSGDRGNTPGANVLTF. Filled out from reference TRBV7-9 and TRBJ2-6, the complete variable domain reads DTGVSQNPRHKITKRGQNVTFRCDPISEHNRLYWYRQTLGQGPEFLTYFQNEAQLEKSRLLSDRFSAERPKGSFSTLEIQRTEQGDSAMYLCASSGDRGNTPGANVLTFGAGSRLTVL.